These T cell receptor beta chains were read from a single sample in a study of CD4 T cells in relation to SARS-CoV-2 and coronaviruses. Using immunoSEQ multiplex PCR, the repertoire was profiled, and TCRdb retains in-frame clones only, with some absent. Here the sample spans some 65,000 clones, 87% being singletons. Sequences were obtained from memory CD4+ T cells from PBMCs. All receptors come from a human donor in good health. Each CDR3 is given with its conserved first and last residue. A D gene is named only where the DNA matches it firmly. Rows may omit the clone size; those that give it use once, few, many or a size class.

v_gene	abundance	j_gene	d_gene	CDR3aa	CDR3nt
TRBV5-1	few	TRBJ2-2	TRBD1	CASSLNTGGTGELFF	TGCGCCAGCAGCTTAAATACAGGGGGCACCGGGGAGCTGTTTTTT
TRBV9	NA	TRBJ2-3	TRBD2	CASSRTSGTDTQYF	TGTGCCAGCAGCAGAACTAGCGGCACAGATACGCAGTATTTT
TRBV7-9	NA	TRBJ1-1	NA	CASSLAGGVNTEAFF	TGTGCCAGCAGCTTAGCGGGCGGGGTGAACACTGAAGCTTTCTTT
TRBV29-1	NA	TRBJ1-2	NA	CSVDRAPTGGRYGYTF	TGCAGCGTTGACAGGGCACCGACAGGAGGTCGCTATGGCTACACCTTC
TRBV5-1	NA	TRBJ2-1	TRBD2	CASSFSTSGSYEQFF	TGCGCCAGCAGCTTTTCCACTAGCGGGAGCTATGAGCAGTTCTTC
TRBV6-2/TRBV6-3	NA	TRBJ1-3	NA	CASSVKSGNTIYF	TGTGCCAGCAGCGTTAAGTCTGGAAACACCATATATTTT
TRBV4-1	NA	TRBJ1-2	TRBD1	CASSRMIRDRGKEYGYTF	TGCGCCAGCAGCCGAATGATCCGGGACAGGGGAAAAGAGTATGGCTACACCTTC
TRBV9	NA	TRBJ2-7	TRBD1	CASSGAGTASYEQYF	TGTGCCAGCAGCGGGGCCGGGACAGCCTCCTACGAGCAGTACTTC
TRBV24-1	NA	TRBJ2-1	TRBD2	CATSDLAGGPPRSYNEQFF	TGTGCCACCAGTGACCTAGCGGGAGGGCCCCCCAGATCCTACAATGAGCAGTTCTTC
TRBV5-4	NA	TRBJ2-5	TRBD2	CASSWGTSGYQETQYF	TGTGCCAGCAGCTGGGGGACTAGCGGGTATCAAGAGACCCAGTACTTC
TRBV30	NA	TRBJ2-5	TRBD1	CAWRGGQGALSGETQYF	TGTGCCTGGAGAGGGGGACAGGGGGCGCTTTCGGGAGAGACCCAGTACTTC
TRBV9	NA	TRBJ1-2	NA	CASSGHLNYGYTF	TGTGCCAGCAGCGGTCACCTGAACTATGGCTACACCTTC
TRBV7-9	NA	TRBJ1-1	NA	CASSPQREAEAFF	TGTGCCAGCAGCCCTCAGAGGGAGGCTGAAGCTTTCTTT
TRBV5-1	NA	TRBJ2-5	NA	CASSHFTRGQETQYF	TGCGCCAGCAGCCACTTTACCAGGGGTCAAGAGACCCAGTACTTC
TRBV7-9	few	TRBJ1-1	TRBD1	CASSPGQGFYGAFF	TGTGCCAGCAGCCCGGGACAGGGATTCTATGGGGCTTTCTTT
TRBV2	NA	TRBJ1-6	NA	CASRGTRVIALHF	TGTGCCAGCAGGGGCACCCGGGTAATAGCCCTCCACTTT
TRBV5-1	NA	TRBJ1-6	NA	CASSLGAGAGNSPLHF	TGCGCCAGCAGCTTGGGGGCAGGGGCGGGTAATTCACCCCTCCACTTT
TRBV5-1	NA	TRBJ2-7	NA	CASSLVTGASVYEQYF	TGCGCCAGCAGCTTGGTAACCGGGGCTAGCGTATACGAGCAGTACTTC
TRBV11-2	NA	TRBJ1-2	NA	CASSSPTNYGYTF	TGTGCCAGCAGCTCACCTACTAACTATGGCTACACCTTC
TRBV7-6	NA	TRBJ2-1	TRBD1	CASSLDRGSEQFF	TGTGCCAGCAGCTTGGACAGGGGGAGCGAGCAGTTCTTC
TRBV7-9	NA	TRBJ2-1	NA	CASSALEGGNSYNEQFF	TGTGCCAGCAGCGCCCTGGAGGGGGGGAACTCCTACAATGAGCAGTTCTTC